This TCR beta chain comes out of a study of response to subunit inactivated influenza vaccine. Findings and caveats of the study: Authors suggested that a seasonal influenza vaccination recruits few new T cells each time.

TCRdb re-called the RT-PCR reads with MiXCR, one entry per CDR3 protein. The table has about 780,000 distinct CDR3 sequences, 18% seen once. The table lists this clonotype with a few counts. Its target is unknown. The TCR sequence derives from a man in his fifties or sixties who received an inactivated influenza vaccine. The sample consisted of PBMCs from blood, taken roughly 5 days after vaccination.

The CDR3 spells CASSLQREVRETQYF. The CDR3 region has the DNA TGTGCCAGCAGCCTCCAGCGGGAGGTTCGAGAGACCCAGTACTTC. The chain has TRBV7-2 and TRBJ2-5; TRBD2 aligns across 9 bases. After removal of 5 bases from V and 4 bases from J, the junction contained 8 bases not matched to a gene. This CDR3 contains 15 residues. Germline CDR1 reads SGHTA; CDR2 reads FQGNSA.